The sequence of this T cell receptor beta chain was determined in a study of CD8+ T cells in alopecia areata. About the study: A regimen of oral tofacitinib, 5 to 10 mg twice daily, was given to treated patients. Disease severity was quantified as SALT score of affected scalp area. Regarding the study as a whole: Sharing of TCR sequences between patients (possibly for HLA-related reasons) was less clear than in mice.

Regarding treatment: oral pan-JAK inhibitor, 5-10 mg twice daily. Sequencing relied on a cDNA template that was reverse transcribed from extracted RNA. Here immunoSEQ multiplex PCR was the method, and the copy in TCRdb shows in-frame clones only, minus some. The sample yields 150,000 to 200,000 clones, 60% seen once. For this clone: Its antigen is as yet unknown.

This CDR3 is built from 15 residues. The V end lost 3 bases, the J end lost 3 bases, and 13 bases lay between the germline ends. Per germline, CDR1 SGHTA and CDR2 FQGNSA. The sequences come from CD4+ T cells sorted from blood, collected at week 24, from a patient treated with tofacitinib. The chain employs TRBV7-2 and TRBJ2-3, with D maybe TRBD2 (5 bases). This TCR derives from a human donor with alopecia areata. The CDR3 coding sequence is TGTGCCAGCAGCTTTAATCGGGAAGTGACAGATACGCAGTATTTT. As protein: CASSFNREVTDTQYF.